This T cell receptor beta chain was obtained from a study of PD-1 blockade in classical Hodgkin lymphoma. Study conclusions and caveats: The drivers behind the repertoire differences, possibly disease activity or prior therapy, remain undefined.

TCRdb's copy holds only in-frame clones and misses some; the assay was immunoSEQ multiplex PCR. The sample holds nearly 50,000 clones, around 76% seen once. The V end lost 3 bases, the J end lost 0 bases, and 12 bases lay between the germline ends. This CDR3 is built from 15 residues. In germline, CDR1 is MDHEN, CDR2 SYDVKM. Sample time point: cycle 4 day 1 (C4D1), after less than seven weeks of nivolumab. Every patient was affected by relapse after autologous stem cell transplantation, while exposure to brentuximab vedotin was not uniform. This clone was picked up a small number of times. The target antigen is unknown.

The sample in question was peripheral blood mononuclear cells (PBMCs), obtained before the fourth cycle of nivolumab. The receptor's source is a human donor with classical Hodgkin lymphoma. V usage is TRBV28 and J usage is TRBJ2-7; D is possibly TRBD1 (6 bases). CDR3 protein: CASSLSGAFSYEQYF. The CDR3 DNA is TGTGCCAGCAGTTTGTCAGGGGCTTTCTCCTACGAGCAGTACTTC. Complete variable domain (other parts from reference TRBV28 and TRBJ2-7): DVKVTQSSRYLVKRTGEKVFLECVQDMDHENMFWYRQDPGLGLRLIYFSYDVKMKEKGDIPEGYSVSREKKERFSLILESASTNQTSMYLCASSLSGAFSYEQYFGPGTRLTVT.